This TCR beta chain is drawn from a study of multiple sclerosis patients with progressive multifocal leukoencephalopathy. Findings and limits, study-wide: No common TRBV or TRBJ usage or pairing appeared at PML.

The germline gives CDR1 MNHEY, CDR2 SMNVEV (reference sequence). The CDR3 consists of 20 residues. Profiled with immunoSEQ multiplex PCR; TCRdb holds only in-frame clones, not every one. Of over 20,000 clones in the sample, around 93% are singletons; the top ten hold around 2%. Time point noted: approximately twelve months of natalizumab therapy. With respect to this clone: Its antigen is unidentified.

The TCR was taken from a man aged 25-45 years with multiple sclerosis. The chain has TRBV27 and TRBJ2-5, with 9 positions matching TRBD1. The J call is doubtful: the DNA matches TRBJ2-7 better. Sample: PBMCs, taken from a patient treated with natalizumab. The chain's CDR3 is CASSFSLRDRVTASSYEQYF. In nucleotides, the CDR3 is TGTGCCAGCAGTTTCTCTCTCCGGGACAGGGTAACTGCGAGCTCCTACGAGCAGTACTTC.